These T cell receptor beta chains were read from a single sample in a study of a mutant IDH1 vaccine in newly diagnosed glioma. Sequencing was performed with immunoSEQ multiplex PCR; in TCRdb, only in-frame clones are kept and a portion is missing. Of about 59,000 clones listed, 91% are singletons. Here the sequenced sample was PBMCs, taken from a glioma patient treated with radiotherapy, temozolomide or both. Receptor source: a man aged 45-65 years with glioma. CDR3s include the opening cysteine and the closing phenylalanine or tryptophan. The D gene is left open where the match is weak. Part of the rows lack a size; the others show once, few, many or a class for expanded clones.

once | - | TRBJ2-3 | TRBV30 | TGTGCCTGGACCCCGAGGGGGGTGGCAGATACGCAGTATTTT | CAWTPRGVADTQYF
- | - | TRBJ2-7 | TRBV6-5 | TGTGCCAGCAGTCAGGGGGGAGGGGGTTCCTACGAGCAGTACTTC | CASSQGGGGSYEQYF
- | - | TRBJ1-1 | TRBV4-3 | TGCGCCAGCAGCCAAGATCGGGCGGGAGGGGCTTTCTTT | CASSQDRAGGAFF
- | - | TRBJ2-5 | TRBV30 | TGTGCCTGGAGTCCGTACTCCTCTCCAGGAGAGACCCAGTACTTC | CAWSPYSSPGETQYF
once | - | TRBJ2-2 | TRBV5-4 | TGTGCCAGCAGCTTTCAGGGATCTCGTGCCGGGGAGCTGTTTTTT | CASSFQGSRAGELFF
- | - | TRBJ2-7 | TRBV7-9 | TGTGCCAGCAGCACCTCGGTGGACGAGCAGTACTTC | CASSTSVDEQYF
- | - | TRBJ1-5 | TRBV7-6 | TGTGCCAGCAGCTTAGACGCCAGGGGCAATCAGCCCCAGCATTTT | CASSLDARGNQPQHF
- | TRBD1 | TRBJ1-1 | TRBV5-4 | TGTGCCAGCAGCTTTGGGCGACAGGGCAACACTGAAGCTTTCTTT | CASSFGRQGNTEAFF
- | TRBD1 | TRBJ1-2 | TRBV11-2 | TGTGCCAGCAGCTTAGTAGGGACAGCCTATGGCTACACCTTC | CASSLVGTAYGYTF
- | - | TRBJ2-7 | TRBV6-5 | TGTGCCAGCAGTTACTCGCGGTCAACCTACGAGCAGTACTTC | CASSYSRSTYEQYF
- | TRBD1 | TRBJ1-2 | TRBV29-1 | TGCAGCGCAGAGGGACAGGGGCAGAACTATGGCTACACCTTC | CSAEGQGQNYGYTF
few | - | TRBJ1-5 | TRBV6-4 | TGTGCCAGCAGTGACCCCGGGGACACTAACAATCAGCCCCAGCATTTT | CASSDPGDTNNQPQHF
once | - | TRBJ2-7 | TRBV5-4 | TGTGCCAGCAGCAAAAAACAGGCCCGCGGGTACGAGCAGTACTTC | CASSKKQARGYEQYF
- | - | TRBJ1-2 | TRBV5-6 | TGTGCCAGCAGCTTGGTGGCGGGCGGTGGGGGTATCGGCTACACCTTC | CASSLVAGGGGIGYTF
- | TRBD2 | TRBJ2-7 | TRBV7-9 | TGTGCCAGCAGCTTAGAGGGCGGGGGGAGTGAGCAGTACTTC | CASSLEGGGSEQYF
- | TRBD1 | TRBJ1-3 | TRBV15 | TGTGCCACCAGCAGAGGGGGACAGGCTAGAGGAAACACCATATATTTT | CATSRGGQARGNTIYF
- | - | TRBJ2-5 | TRBV5-1 | TGCGCCAGCAGCTTGGGAGGGTTGACGCGAGAGACCCAGTACTTC | CASSLGGLTRETQYF
- | TRBD1 | TRBJ2-7 | TRBV4-2 | TGTGCCAGCAGCTTTCACGAAGGACAGGGGGCCGCCTACGAGCAGTACTTC | CASSFHEGQGAAYEQYF
- | - | TRBJ1-1 | TRBV9 | TGTGCCAGCAGCCCCATCGGGGCGAACACTGAAGCTTTCTTT | CASSPIGANTEAFF
- | - | TRBJ2-2 | TRBV6-5 | TGTGCCAGTCGCAGGGGGGCGAACACCGGGGAGCTGTTTTTT | CASRRGANTGELFF